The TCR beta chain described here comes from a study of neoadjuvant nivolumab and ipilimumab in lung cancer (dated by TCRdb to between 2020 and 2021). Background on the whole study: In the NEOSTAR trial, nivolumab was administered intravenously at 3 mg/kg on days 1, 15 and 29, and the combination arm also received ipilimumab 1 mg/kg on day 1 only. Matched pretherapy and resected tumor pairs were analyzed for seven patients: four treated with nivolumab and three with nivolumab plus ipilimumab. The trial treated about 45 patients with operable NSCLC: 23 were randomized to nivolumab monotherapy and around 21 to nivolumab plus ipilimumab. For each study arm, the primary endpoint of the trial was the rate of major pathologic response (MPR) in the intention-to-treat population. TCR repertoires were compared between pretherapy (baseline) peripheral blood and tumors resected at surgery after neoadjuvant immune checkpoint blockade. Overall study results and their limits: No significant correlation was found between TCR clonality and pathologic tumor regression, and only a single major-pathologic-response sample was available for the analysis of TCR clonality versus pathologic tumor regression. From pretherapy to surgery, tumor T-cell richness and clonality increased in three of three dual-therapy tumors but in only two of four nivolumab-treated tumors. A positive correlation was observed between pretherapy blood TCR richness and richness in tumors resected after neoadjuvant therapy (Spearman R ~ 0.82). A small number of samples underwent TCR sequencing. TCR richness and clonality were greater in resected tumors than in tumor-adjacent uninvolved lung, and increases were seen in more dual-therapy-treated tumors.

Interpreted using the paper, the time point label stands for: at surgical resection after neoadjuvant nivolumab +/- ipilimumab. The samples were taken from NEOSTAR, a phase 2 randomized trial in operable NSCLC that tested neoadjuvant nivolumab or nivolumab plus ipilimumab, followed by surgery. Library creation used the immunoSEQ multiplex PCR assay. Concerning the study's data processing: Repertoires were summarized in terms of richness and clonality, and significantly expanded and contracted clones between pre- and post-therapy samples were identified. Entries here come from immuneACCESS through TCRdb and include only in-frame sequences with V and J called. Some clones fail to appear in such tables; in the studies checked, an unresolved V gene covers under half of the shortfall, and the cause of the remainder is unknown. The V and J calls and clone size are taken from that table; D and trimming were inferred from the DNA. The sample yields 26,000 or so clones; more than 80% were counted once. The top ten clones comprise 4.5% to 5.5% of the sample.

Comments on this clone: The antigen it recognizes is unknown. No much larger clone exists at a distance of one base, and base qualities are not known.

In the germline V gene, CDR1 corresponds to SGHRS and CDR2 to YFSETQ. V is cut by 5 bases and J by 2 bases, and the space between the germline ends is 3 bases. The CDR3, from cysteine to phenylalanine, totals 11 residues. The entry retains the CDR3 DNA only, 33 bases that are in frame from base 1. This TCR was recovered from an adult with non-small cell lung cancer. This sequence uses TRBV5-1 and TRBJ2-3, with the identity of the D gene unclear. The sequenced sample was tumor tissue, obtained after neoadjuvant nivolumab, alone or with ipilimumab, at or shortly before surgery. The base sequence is TGCGCCAGCAGGGCCACAGATACGCAGTATTTT. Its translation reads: CASRATDTQYF.